The subject of this entry is one T cell receptor beta chain. Its antigen is unknown. The data originate from a study of cytomegalovirus exposure and HLA in healthy donors. Study-level results: TRBV6-2, TRBV6-3 and some other V segments were excluded as indistinguishable. In a later analysis, TCR beta V- and J-gene trimming showed a link to a missense DCLRE1C variant. Information on immune exposure was restricted to one variable (CMV serostatus). Sequencing depth across donors, presence/absence analyses assumed, was roughly uniform.

Unmatched junction bases numbered 3, after V lost 4 bases and J lost 6 bases. This CDR3 region has 15 residues. Germline CDR1 MNHNS, CDR2 SASEGT. Primers: 60 Vbeta forward and 13 Jbeta reverse. Produced via immunoSEQ multiplex PCR; TCRdb's table is partial and in-frame only. Of about 200,000 clones listed, roughly four fifths are singletons. This receptor was identified in a woman between 18 and 30 years old in good health and CMV-seronegative. Sequenced input: PBMCs. V and J are TRBV6-1 and TRBJ2-1; 13 bases are shared with TRBD2. The CDR3 DNA reads TGTGCCAGCAGTGGGGGACTAGCGGGGCTCAATGAGCAGTTCTTC. Its translation: CASSGGLAGLNEQFF.